This T cell receptor (beta chain) appears in the sequencing data of a study of T cells after yellow fever vaccination. This clonotype was observed many times. The target antigen is unknown. TCRdb re-derived calls from the 5' RACE reads in MiXCR, one entry per CDR3 protein. The sample contains a few hundred thousand distinct CDR3 sequences, approximately 3.9% of which appear only once. Findings and caveats of the study: Some clonotypes were seen in both the CD4 and the CD8 compartments. These made up a small share and likely arose from convergent recombination.

V gave up 4 bases and J gave up 11 bases, with 11 bases separating them. Per germline, CDR1 SEHNR and CDR2 FQNEAQ (reference sequence). The CDR3 sequence is 11 residues long. The sequences come from PBMCs, collected 5 days after the yellow fever booster vaccination. The chain combines TRBV7-9 with TRBJ1-1, with D maybe TRBD1 (5 bases). The TCR was taken from a man younger than 30 who received the YFV17D yellow fever vaccine. The CDR3 sequence is CASSSGFKAFF. CDR3 DNA: TGTGCCAGCAGCTCAGGGTTTAAGGCTTTCTTT. The full variable domain, completed using reference TRBV7-9 and TRBJ1-1, is DTGVSQNPRHKITKRGQNVTFRCDPISEHNRLYWYRQTLGQGPEFLTYFQNEAQLEKSRLLSDRFSAERPKGSFSTLEIQRTEQGDSAMYLCASSSGFKAFFGQGTRLTVV.